This TCR beta chain stems from a study of control samples from healthy donors and cancer patients. TCRdb's table, derived via immunoSEQ multiplex PCR, lists solely in-frame clones and lacks some. There are about 98,000 clones in the sample; 75% to 85% occur only once, and about 10% lies in the top ten. Germline V gene sequence: CDR1 PRHDT, CDR2 FYEKMQ (reference sequence). V lost 5 bases, J lost 6 bases, and 14 bases lay in between. The length of the CDR3 is 13 residues. This TCR was recovered from a woman aged 25-40 years in good health. This chain connects TRBV13 to TRBJ2-7; D call uncertain. Sample: blood. CDR3 amino acids: CASSRRSQGEQYF. The CDR3 DNA reads TGTGCCAGCAGCCGACGTTCACAAGGCGAGCAGTACTTC.